The present entry profiles one TCR beta chain with its context. These data are taken from a study of cytomegalovirus exposure and HLA in healthy donors. 60 Vbeta and 13 Jbeta primers were used in PCR. TCRdb's table, derived via immunoSEQ multiplex PCR, lists solely in-frame clones and lacks some. The repertoire holds tens of thousands of clones, with 75% as singletons. The junction had 7 bases not matched to a gene; V was cut back by 6 bases and J by 4 bases. Per germline, CDR1 MNHNY and CDR2 SVGAGI (reference sequence). CDR3 length: 15 residues. This receptor was obtained from a woman aged 40 to 50 in good health and CMV-seropositive. Sample: PBMCs. The rearrangement joins TRBV6-6 to TRBJ1-5; 9 nucleotides line up with TRBD1. CDR3 DNA: TGTGCCAGCAGAGACCGGGACAGGGCAAATCAGCCCCAGCATTTT. Protein product: CASRDRDRANQPQHF.